This T cell receptor beta chain came from a study of T-cell reconstitution after alpha-beta-depleted transplantation in children. Whole-study findings and limits: Reportedly, alpha-beta T cells present about two months post-transplant originated from several hundred expanded clones of graft origin. For some patients, TCRbeta diversity was high at day 60 because of recipient T cells and thymic progenitors that survived.

Germline CDR1 and CDR2: LGHNA and YSLEER. Trimming cost V 0 bases and J 0 bases, with 9 bases left between them. This CDR3 comprises 15 residues. This clonotype turned up a few times. Antigen unknown. Unique molecular identifiers were used in preparing the TCRbeta library. TCRdb ran MiXCR on the PCR reads and lists one entry per CDR3 protein. The profile shows more than 400,000 distinct CDR3 sequences, about an eighth of them singletons. The chain couples TRBV4-3 to TRBJ2-7; no firm D call. This clonotype originated in a female patient under 10 years old who had a stem cell transplant for aplastic anemia, so the T cells may come from the graft donor. The sample was PBMCs, mostly from graft donor cells, taken 180 days after TCRalphabeta/CD19-depleted stem cell transplant. The CDR3 bases are TGCGCCAGCAGCCAAGATTGGGGTTTCTCCTACGAGCAGTACTTC. The encoded protein is CASSQDWGFSYEQYF.